This is a list of T cell receptor beta chains from one sample in a study of blood T cell repertoires in COVID-19. Some clones are missing from TCRdb's copy, which holds only in-frame ones; the method was immunoSEQ multiplex PCR. Of around 130,000 clones in the sample, 84% are singletons; the top ten hold 8%. The material sequenced was peripheral blood. These receptors all come from a human donor in a cohort sampled during active COVID-19. Each CDR3 is given with its conserved first and last residue. Each record gives: CDR3 protein, CDR3 DNA, D gene, clone size, V gene, J gene. The D gene is left open where the match is weak. Clone size appears in some rows only: once, few, many, or a class for an expanded clone.

CDR3: CASSQIGAGGRQPQHF
DNA: TGTGCCAGCAGCCAGATCGGGGCAGGGGGGAGACAGCCCCAGCATTTT
D: TRBD1
size: NA
V: TRBV28
J: TRBJ1-5

CDR3: CASSRDGYEQYF
DNA: TGTGCCAGCAGCAGAGACGGGTACGAGCAGTACTTC
D: NA
size: NA
V: TRBV12-3/TRBV12-4
J: TRBJ2-7

CDR3: CASSLKYSGGHEQYF
DNA: TGTGCCAGCAGCTTAAAATACAGCGGGGGCCACGAGCAGTACTTC
D: TRBD2
size: NA
V: TRBV7-2
J: TRBJ2-7

CDR3: CASSQGDRTVGNTIYF
DNA: TGTGCCAGCAGCCAAGGGGACAGGACGGTCGGAAACACCATATATTTT
D: TRBD1
size: once
V: TRBV4-2
J: TRBJ1-3

CDR3: CASRNPREGYTF
DNA: TGCGCCAGCAGGAATCCAAGAGAAGGCTACACCTTC
D: NA
size: few
V: TRBV5-1
J: TRBJ1-2

CDR3: CASSWGTGSDTQYF
DNA: TGCGCCAGCAGCTGGGGGACAGGGTCAGATACGCAGTATTTT
D: TRBD1
size: NA
V: TRBV5-1
J: TRBJ2-3

CDR3: CASSLGTSGGHSTDTQYF
DNA: TGTGCCAGCAGCCTTGGGACTAGCGGGGGCCATAGCACAGATACGCAGTATTTT
D: TRBD2
size: NA
V: TRBV3-1/TRBV3-2
J: TRBJ2-3

CDR3: CASSTGTARLAKNIQYF
DNA: TGTGCCAGCAGCACAGGGACAGCCCGACTAGCCAAAAACATTCAGTACTTC
D: TRBD1
size: NA
V: TRBV7-9
J: TRBJ2-4

CDR3: CASRPDRSYGYTF
DNA: TGTGCCAGCAGGCCGGACAGATCCTATGGCTACACCTTC
D: NA
size: NA
V: TRBV6-5
J: TRBJ1-2

CDR3: CASSQDWTAIQETQYF
DNA: TGTGCCAGCAGCCAAGATTGGACAGCCATACAAGAGACCCAGTACTTC
D: NA
size: NA
V: TRBV3-1/TRBV3-2
J: TRBJ2-5